This TCR beta chain was identified during a study of shared clonotypes between healthy human individuals. Turning to the study itself: Donors, aged 18 to 49, were a couple of women and three men.

The ends lost 4 bases at V and 4 bases at J; junction bases unmatched: 7. The CDR3 contains 14 residues. CDR1 MNHEY and CDR2 SMNVEV come from the germline V gene (reference sequence). The naive CD8 population came from CD45RO-negative cells selected for CCR7, without terminally differentiated effector memory CD45RA+ cells. Turning to this clone: The same CDR3 is also encoded by other DNA sequences in this sample.

Only in-frame clones appear in the TCRdb table, and some are missing; sequencing was by immunoSEQ multiplex PCR. Of about 1,800,000 clones listed, roughly 95% are singletons. The receptor was isolated from a man between 18 and 29 years old in good health. The source material was naive CD8+ T cells sorted from blood. The chain joins TRBV27 to TRBJ2-7; TRBD1 agrees at 7 bases. The DNA of the CDR3 is TGTGCCAGCAGTTCGACAGGGAATCGATACGAGCAGTACTTC. Protein sequence: CASSSTGNRYEQYF.